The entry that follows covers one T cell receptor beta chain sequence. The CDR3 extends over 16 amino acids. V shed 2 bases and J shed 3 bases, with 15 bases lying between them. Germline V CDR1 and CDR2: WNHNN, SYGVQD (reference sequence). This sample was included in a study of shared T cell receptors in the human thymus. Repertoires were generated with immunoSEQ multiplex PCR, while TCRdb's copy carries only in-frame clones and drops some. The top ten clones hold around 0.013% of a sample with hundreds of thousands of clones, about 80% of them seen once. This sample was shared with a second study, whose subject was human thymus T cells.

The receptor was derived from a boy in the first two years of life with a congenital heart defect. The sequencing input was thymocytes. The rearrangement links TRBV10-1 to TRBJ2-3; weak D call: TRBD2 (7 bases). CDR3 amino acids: CASSEPTGRGTDTQYF. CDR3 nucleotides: TGCGCCAGCAGTGAGCCTACAGGGAGGGGGACAGATACGCAGTATTTT.